This T cell receptor (beta chain) was identified during a study of T-cell reconstitution after alpha-beta-depleted transplantation in children. During its preparation, the TCRbeta library received unique molecular identifiers. TCRdb ran MiXCR on the PCR reads and lists one entry per CDR3 protein. The sample has hundreds of thousands of distinct CDR3 sequences, 13% seen once; the top ten hold 3.5% to 4.5%. This CDR3 has 14 amino acids. Trimming removed 8 bases from V and 7 bases from J, with 17 bases in between. CDR1 SGHVS and CDR2 FQNEAQ come from the germline V gene. The sequence derives from a human donor who donated a stem cell graft to a child with Fanconi anemia. The chain has TRBV7-8 and TRBJ1-4, with D maybe TRBD1 (5 bases). The sequencing here drew on PBMCs, taken from the stem cell graft. The CDR3 sequence: CASLRGTGPEKLFF. The CDR3 nucleotides read TGTGCCAGCCTCCGGGGGACCGGACCTGAAAAACTGTTTTTT. Variable domain in full (rest from reference TRBV7-8 and TRBJ1-4): GAGVSQSPRYKVAKRGQDVALRCDPISGHVSLFWYQQALGQGPEFLTYFQNEAQLDKSGLPSDRFFAERPEGSVSTLKIQRTQQEDSAVYLCASLRGTGPEKLFFGSGTQLSVL.